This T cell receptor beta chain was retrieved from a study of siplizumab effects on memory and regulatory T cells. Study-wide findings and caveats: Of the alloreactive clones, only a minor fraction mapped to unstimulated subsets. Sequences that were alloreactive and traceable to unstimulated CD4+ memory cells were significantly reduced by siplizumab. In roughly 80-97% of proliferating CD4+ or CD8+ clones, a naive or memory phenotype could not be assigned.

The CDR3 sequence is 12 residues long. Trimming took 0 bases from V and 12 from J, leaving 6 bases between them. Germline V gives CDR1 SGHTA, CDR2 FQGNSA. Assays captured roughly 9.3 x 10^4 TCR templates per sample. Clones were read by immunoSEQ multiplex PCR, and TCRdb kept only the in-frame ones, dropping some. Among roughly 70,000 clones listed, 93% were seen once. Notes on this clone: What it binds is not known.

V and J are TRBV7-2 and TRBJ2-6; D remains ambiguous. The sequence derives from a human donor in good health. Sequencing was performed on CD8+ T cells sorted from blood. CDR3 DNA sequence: TGTGCCAGCAGCTTAGCGGGCGGCGTCCTGACTTTC. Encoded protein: CASSLAGGVLTF.